This T cell receptor (beta chain) was found in a study of blood T cell repertoires in COVID-19. Study-wide background: Nucleic acid was either cDNA or gDNA, and it came from T cells, B-cell-depleted T cells, or PBMCs.

Original handling: Researchers report that nucleated cell counts were estimated from reference gene primer amplification. The data were produced by immunoSEQ multiplex PCR, yet TCRdb's version contains in-frame clones alone and is incomplete. From that table come the V and J calls and clone size; the DNA was used to work out D and trimming. The profile shows 200,000 to 300,000 clones, roughly four fifths of them singletons. This clone was detected only a few times. This CDR3 spans 16 amino acids. Germline V gene sequence: CDR1 LNHNV, CDR2 YYDKDF (reference sequence). Trimming took off 2 bases at V and 2 bases at J, with 15 bases between the two ends.

The TCR originated in a man between 50 and 59 years old with acute or convalescent COVID-19. The rearrangement joins TRBV15 to TRBJ1-2; D is unresolved. Source material: peripheral blood. The CDR3 DNA reads TGTGCCACCAGCAGACCAAGGGAGGGATCCAACTATGGCTACACCTTC. This encodes CATSRPREGSNYGYTF. The full variable domain, its missing parts supplied by reference TRBV15 and TRBJ1-2, is DAMVIQNPRYQVTQFGKPVTLSCSQTLNHNVMYWYQQKSSQAPKLLFHYYDKDFNNEADTPDNFQSRRPNTSFCFLDIRSPGLGDTAMYLCATSRPREGSNYGYTFGSGTRLTVV.